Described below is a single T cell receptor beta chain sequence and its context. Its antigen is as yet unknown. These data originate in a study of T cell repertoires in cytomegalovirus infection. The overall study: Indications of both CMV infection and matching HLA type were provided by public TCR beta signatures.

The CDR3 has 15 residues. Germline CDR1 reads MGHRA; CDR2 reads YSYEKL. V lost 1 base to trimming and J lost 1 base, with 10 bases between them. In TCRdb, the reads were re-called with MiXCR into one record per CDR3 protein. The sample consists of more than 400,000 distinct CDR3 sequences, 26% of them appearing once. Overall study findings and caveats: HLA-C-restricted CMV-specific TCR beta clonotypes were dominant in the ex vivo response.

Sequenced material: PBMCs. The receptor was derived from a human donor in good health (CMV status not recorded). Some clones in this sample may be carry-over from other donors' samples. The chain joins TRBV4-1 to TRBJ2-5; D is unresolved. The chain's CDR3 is CASSQVGKGQETQYF. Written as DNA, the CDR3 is TGCGCCAGCAGCCAAGTAGGGAAGGGCCAAGAGACCCAGTACTTC.